The 27 T cell receptor beta chains reported below all come from one sample, sequenced in a study of T cell clonotyping in hematopoietic cell transplantation. Libraries were prepared by immunoSEQ multiplex PCR; TCRdb keeps only in-frame clonotypes and omits some of them. The table lists about 20,000 clones, 90% of them singletons, with approximately 4% in the top ten. Regarding time point: recipient sample about 28 days before transplant, after cytoreduction. The material was peripheral blood mononuclear cells, obtained before stem cell transplant. These receptors all come from a man younger than 30 with biphenotypic leukemia. Some clones in this sample may be carry-over from other donors' samples.

The chain joins TRBV4-1 to TRBJ1-1; 9 bases fit TRBD1. This CDR3 has 15 residues. Germline lookup yields CDR1 MGHRA and CDR2 YSYEKL. J was trimmed by 6 bases and V by 2 bases; bases with no gene match: 7. The CDR3 region has the DNA TGCGCCAGCAGCCAATCTTGGGACAGGGCCTCTGAAGCTTTCTTT. Its translation: CASSQSWDRASEAFF.

The rearrangement joins TRBV29-1 to TRBJ1-6, with TRBD1 as a possible D gene (5 bases). The germline V gene has CDR1 SQVTM and CDR2 ANQGSEA. CDR3 length: 12 amino acids. V was shortened by 6 bases and J by 5 bases, with 8 bases between the two germline ends. This chain's CDR3 is CSVGDDNSPLHF. For the CDR3, the DNA is TGCAGCGTCGGGGACGATAATTCACCCCTCCACTTT.

This chain links TRBV7-2 with TRBJ2-7; 7 positions agree with TRBD2. Trimming removed 1 base from V and 0 bases from J; junction bases left unmatched: 3. Per germline, CDR1 SGHTA and CDR2 FQGNSA. The CDR3 covers 15 residues. This CDR3 reads CASSLDSGLSYEQYF. DNA for the CDR3: TGTGCCAGCAGCTTAGATAGCGGGCTCTCCTACGAGCAGTACTTC. The full variable domain, in which reference TRBV7-2 and TRBJ2-7 provide the parts outside the CDR3, is GAGVSQSPSNKVTEKGKDVELRCDPISGHTALYWYRQSLGQGLEFLIYFQGNSAPDKSGLPSDRFSAERTGGSVSTLTIQRTQQEDSAVYLCASSLDSGLSYEQYFGPGTRLTVT.

The chain combines TRBV21-1 with TRBJ1-5. TRBV21-1 is listed as a pseudogene. The CDR3 extends over 19 amino acids. The CDR3: CASYEPGREPLASNQPQHF. CDR3 in DNA: TGTGCCAGCTACGAACCGGGACGAGAACCGTTGGCTAGCAATCAGCCCCAGCATTTT.

J is TRBJ2-7 and V is TRBV4-1; D may be TRBD2 (6 bases). With 1 base removed from V and 1 base from J, the gap between germline ends came to 20 bases. The CDR3 runs 18 residues. Germline V gene sequence: CDR1 MGHRA, CDR2 YSYEKL. CDR3 sequence (DNA): TGCGCCAGCAGCCAAGTAGATTTTGTACCGGGAGCGTCCTACGAGCAGTACTTC. Protein product: CASSQVDFVPGASYEQYF.

The chain carries TRBV7-2 and TRBJ1-1; D perhaps matches TRBD1 (6 bases). The CDR3 totals 14 residues. V lost 4 bases to trimming and J lost 2 bases, with 11 bases between them. Germline V gene sequence: CDR1 SGHTA, CDR2 FQGNSA. The CDR3 coding sequence is TGTGCCAGCAGCTCGGGACAAACTAACACTGAAGCTTTCTTT. This gives the protein CASSSGQTNTEAFF.

The J gene is TRBJ1-2, the V gene TRBV5-4; D remains ambiguous. The CDR3 extends over 14 amino acids. V was cut by 0 bases and J by 8 bases, with 14 bases left in between. Germline CDR1 and CDR2: SGHNT and YYREEE (reference sequence). The CDR3 nucleotides read TGTGCCAGCAGCTTGGCGGCAGTACTCGGGGGCTACACCTTC. The encoded protein is CASSLAAVLGGYTF.

The chain carries TRBV19 and TRBJ2-2, with D tentatively TRBD1 or TRBD2 (5 bases each). V lost 3 bases and J lost 3, with 14 bases in between. The CDR3 totals 16 residues. Per germline, CDR1 LNHDA and CDR2 SQIVND (reference sequence). CDR3 bases: TGTGCCAGTAGTATCTGGGGGAATAGTGACACCGGGGAGCTGTTTTTT. Protein sequence: CASSIWGNSDTGELFF.

The rearrangement links TRBV6-4 to TRBJ2-2; 8 bases are a match to TRBD2. The ends lost 0 bases at V and 6 bases at J; junction bases unmatched: 0. This CDR3 is built from 14 residues. Germline loops: CDR1 MRHNA, CDR2 SNTAGT. The CDR3 sequence: CASSDSREAGELFF. Written as DNA, the CDR3 is TGTGCCAGCAGTGACTCGCGGGAGGCCGGGGAGCTGTTTTTT.

The chain is built from TRBV7-9 and TRBJ1-2, with D tentatively TRBD1 (5 bases). V shed 0 bases and J shed 3 bases, with 14 bases lying between them. The CDR3 covers 16 residues. The germline V gene has CDR1 SEHNR and CDR2 FQNEAQ (reference sequence). CDR3 region: CASSLATTAFYYGYTF. CDR3 DNA sequence: TGTGCCAGCAGCTTAGCGACGACAGCATTCTACTATGGCTACACCTTC.

The rearrangement uses TRBV19 and TRBJ1-1; D might be TRBD1 (6 bases). V was trimmed by 7 bases and J by 1 base, leaving 19 bases between them. Germline values: CDR1 LNHDA, CDR2 SQIVND (reference sequence). This CDR3 has 16 amino acids. DNA of the CDR3: TGTGCCAGTACCTCCCCCCAGGGGCGGGGGAACACTGAAGCTTTCTTT. The encoded protein is CASTSPQGRGNTEAFF.

This clone was seen just once. CDR3 sequence: CSVSRAGTGELFF. The CDR3 nucleotides read TGCAGCGTCTCCCGGGCGGGCACCGGGGAGCTGTTTTTT. The chain joins TRBV29-1 to TRBJ2-2, with D possibly being TRBD2 (5 bases). Germline lookup yields CDR1 SQVTM and CDR2 ANQGSEA. The CDR3 spans 13 residues. Trimming removed 6 bases from V and 4 bases from J, with 12 bases in between.

V gene TRBV4-2 combines with J gene TRBJ2-3, with 9 bases that match TRBD1. CDR1 LGHNA and CDR2 YNFKEQ come from the germline V gene. The CDR3 length is 16 residues. The V and J ends lost 4 bases and 0 bases, in that order; junction bases with no gene match: 5. CDR3 amino acids: CASSPQGASSTDTQYF. The CDR3 bases are TGTGCCAGCAGCCCACAGGGGGCGTCTAGCACAGATACGCAGTATTTT.

V gene TRBV7-3 combines with J gene TRBJ1-2; weak D call: TRBD1 (6 bases). This CDR3 comprises 16 residues. CDR1 and CDR2 (germline): SGHTA, FQGTGA. V was cut by 6 bases and J by 6 bases, with 23 bases left in between. CDR3 region: CASSFGGTGRADGYTF. CDR3 bases: TGTGCCAGCAGTTTCGGCGGTACAGGGAGGGCAGATGGCTACACCTTC.

This chain joins TRBV6-5 and TRBJ1-4, with TRBD1 as a possible D gene (5 bases). The germline gives CDR1 MNHEY, CDR2 SVGAGI. This CDR3 region has 13 residues. The germline V and J ends were trimmed by 0 bases and 13 bases, with 12 bases remaining between them. The CDR3 DNA reads as TGTGCCAGCAGTTACTCCCCGGCCGGGGGACTGTTTTTT. Its protein product is CASSYSPAGGLFF.

The V gene is TRBV30, the J gene TRBJ1-1; 10 bases are a match to TRBD1. V shed 2 bases, J shed 3 bases, and the junction held 6 bases outside the gene matches. The length of the CDR3 is 15 residues. Germline values: CDR1 GTSNPN, CDR2 SVGIG (reference sequence). CDR3 residues: CAWSFSGTGDTEAFF. The CDR3 nucleotides are TGTGCCTGGAGTTTCTCCGGGACAGGGGACACTGAAGCTTTCTTT.

V usage is TRBV30 and J usage is TRBJ1-4, with D uncertain. V was clipped by 7 bases and J by 5 bases, with 8 bases between them. This CDR3 contains 11 residues. Germline V lookup: CDR1 GTSNPN, CDR2 SVGIG (reference sequence). CDR3 in amino acids: CAYSQNEKLFF. CDR3 nucleotide sequence: TGTGCCTACTCGCAGAATGAAAAACTGTTTTTT.

V is TRBV30 and J is TRBJ2-3; 7 bases map to TRBD2. V lost 4 bases to trimming and J lost 6 bases; unmatched junction nucleotides: 7. The CDR3 is 13 residues long. Germline CDR1 is GTSNPN and CDR2 is SVGIG (reference sequence). The DNA of the CDR3 is TGTGCCTGGACCCCCGGAGCGGGGGATACGCAGTATTTT. It specifies CAWTPGAGDTQYF. The entire variable domain, with the rest obtained from reference TRBV30 and TRBJ2-3, is as follows: SQTIHQWPATLVQPVGSPLSLECTVEGTSNPNLYWYRQAAGRGLQLLFYSVGIGQISSEVPQNLSASRPQDRQFILSSKKLLLSDSGFYLCAWTPGAGDTQYFGPGTRLTVL.

This sequence joins TRBV19 and TRBJ1-2; D gene ambiguous. Trimming took 10 bases from V and 1 from J, leaving 10 bases between them. Per the germline V gene, CDR1 is LNHDA and CDR2 is SQIVND (reference sequence). The CDR3 sequence is 12 residues long. CDR3 sequence (DNA): TGTGCCACCGAGACGGTTAACTATGGCTACACCTTC. Protein sequence: CATETVNYGYTF.

The chain employs TRBV7-6 and TRBJ2-5, with TRBD2 matching 15 bases. Trimming removed 5 bases from V and 4 bases from J; junction bases left unmatched: 8. This CDR3 is 17 amino acids long. Per the germline V gene, CDR1 is SGHVS and CDR2 is FNYEAQ. CDR3 in amino acids: CASSEGLAGGWVETQYF. The CDR3, as DNA: TGTGCCAGCAGCGAGGGACTAGCGGGAGGATGGGTAGAGACCCAGTACTTC.

V is TRBV5-6 and J is TRBJ2-7; TRBD1 or TRBD2 may be the D gene (5 bases each). This CDR3 has 13 residues. Germline CDR1 reads SGHDT; CDR2 reads YYEEEE. V shed 4 bases and J shed 4 bases, with 12 bases lying between them. The CDR3 DNA reads as TGTGCCAGCAGCCCCGGGGACGGATACGAGCAGTACTTC. Translated, it gives CASSPGDGYEQYF.

The chain joins TRBV19 to TRBJ1-2, with no clear D. The CDR3 is made up of 14 amino acids. In germline, CDR1 is LNHDA, CDR2 SQIVND (reference sequence). V lost 2 bases, J lost 3 bases, and 10 bases lay in between. CDR3 in DNA: TGTGCCAGTAGTATACGAGGGAGGGACTATGGCTACACCTTC. Translating it yields CASSIRGRDYGYTF.

This chain joins TRBV10-2 and TRBJ1-2; no reliable D call. Germline V CDR1 and CDR2: WSHSY, SAAADI. CDR3 length: 15 residues. Between the trimmed V and J ends, which lost 0 bases and 2 bases, there was a span of 10 bases. The CDR3 nucleotides are TGCGCCAGCAGTGAGTCCCGGGTTAACAACTATGGCTACACCTTC. It translates to CASSESRVNNYGYTF.

V is TRBV5-1 and J is TRBJ1-1, with 7 positions matching TRBD1. CDR3 length: 13 residues. The germline CDR1 and CDR2 sequences are SGHRS and YFSETQ. The ends lost 4 bases at V and 3 bases at J; junction bases unmatched: 3. As DNA, the CDR3 is TGCGCCAGCAGCCCAACAGGGGACACTGAAGCTTTCTTT. Its translation is CASSPTGDTEAFF.

The chain joins TRBV7-2 to TRBJ1-1; no firm D call. The CDR3 runs to 15 residues. Deletions cut 2 bases from V and 5 bases from J, with 15 bases between. CDR1 is SGHTA, CDR2 FQGNSA, per germline. The CDR3 DNA reads as TGTGCCAGCAGCTTACTATGGGGTTCGAGGACTGAAGCTTTCTTT. Its translation is CASSLLWGSRTEAFF.

The rearrangement joins TRBV10-3 to TRBJ2-1; D unclear. CDR3 length: 16 amino acids. Germline assignment: CDR1 ENHRY and CDR2 SYGVKD. The V and J ends lost 4 bases and 7 bases respectively, with 20 bases between them. The CDR3 region is CAISGLAKSLKNEQFF. The CDR3 DNA sequence: TGTGCCATCAGTGGCCTTGCTAAGTCCCTAAAGAATGAGCAGTTCTTC.

The V and J genes are TRBV30 and TRBJ1-2; D may be TRBD1 (6 bases). The CDR3 length is 15 residues. CDR1 is GTSNPN and CDR2 is SVGIG in the germline V gene (reference sequence). Trimming left V 3 bases short and J 1 base short, with 15 bases between. The CDR3 sequence: CAWSDTRGGNYGYTF. CDR3 nucleotides: TGTGCCTGGAGCGACACCAGGGGAGGTAACTATGGCTACACCTTC.